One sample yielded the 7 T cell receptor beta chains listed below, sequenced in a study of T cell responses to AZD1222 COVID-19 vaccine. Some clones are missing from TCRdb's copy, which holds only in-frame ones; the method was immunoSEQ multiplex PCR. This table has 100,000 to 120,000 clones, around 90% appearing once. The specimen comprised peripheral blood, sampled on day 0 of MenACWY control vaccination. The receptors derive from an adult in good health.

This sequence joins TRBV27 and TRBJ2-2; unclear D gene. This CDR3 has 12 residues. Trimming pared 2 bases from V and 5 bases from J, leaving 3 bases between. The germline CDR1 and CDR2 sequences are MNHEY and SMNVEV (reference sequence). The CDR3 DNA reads TGTGCCAGCAGTTTAAGTACCGGGGAGCTGTTTTTT. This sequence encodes CASSLSTGELFF.

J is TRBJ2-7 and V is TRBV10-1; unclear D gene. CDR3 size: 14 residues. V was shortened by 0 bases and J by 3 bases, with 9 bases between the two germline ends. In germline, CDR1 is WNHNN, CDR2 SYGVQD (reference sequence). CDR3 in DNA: TGCGCCAGCAGTGAGTCTCTTGGAGACTACGAGCAGTACTTC. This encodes CASSESLGDYEQYF.

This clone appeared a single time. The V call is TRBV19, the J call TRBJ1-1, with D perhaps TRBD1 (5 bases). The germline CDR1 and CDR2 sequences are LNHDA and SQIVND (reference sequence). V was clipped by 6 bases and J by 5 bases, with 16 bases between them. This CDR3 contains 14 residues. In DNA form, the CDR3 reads TGTGCCAGTAGACCCGGTTCAGGGCGGACTGAAGCTTTCTTT. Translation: CASRPGSGRTEAFF.

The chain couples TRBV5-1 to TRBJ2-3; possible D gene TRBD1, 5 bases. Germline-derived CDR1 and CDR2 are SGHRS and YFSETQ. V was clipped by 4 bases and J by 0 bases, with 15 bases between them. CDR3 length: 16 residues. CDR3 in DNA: TGCGCCAGCAGCCTCCGACAGCTATCCAGCACAGATACGCAGTATTTT. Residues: CASSLRQLSSTDTQYF.

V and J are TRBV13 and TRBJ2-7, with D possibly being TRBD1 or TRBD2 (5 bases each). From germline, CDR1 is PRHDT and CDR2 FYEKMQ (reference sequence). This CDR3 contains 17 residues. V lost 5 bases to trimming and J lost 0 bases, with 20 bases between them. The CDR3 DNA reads TGTGCCAGCAGCCCTAGAATCGGGACCCGGAGCTCCTACGAGCAGTACTTC. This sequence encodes CASSPRIGTRSSYEQYF.

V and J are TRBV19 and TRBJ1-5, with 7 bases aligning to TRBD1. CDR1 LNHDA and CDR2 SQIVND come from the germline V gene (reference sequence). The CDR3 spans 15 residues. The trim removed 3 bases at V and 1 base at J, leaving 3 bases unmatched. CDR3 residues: CASSIRGSSNQPQHF. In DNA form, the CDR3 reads TGTGCCAGTAGTATCAGGGGGAGCAGCAATCAGCCCCAGCATTTT.

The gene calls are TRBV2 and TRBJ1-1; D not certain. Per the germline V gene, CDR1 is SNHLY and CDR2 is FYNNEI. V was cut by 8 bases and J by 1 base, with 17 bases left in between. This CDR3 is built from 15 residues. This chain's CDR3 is CASASSRTGNTEAFF. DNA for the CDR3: TGTGCCAGCGCTTCCAGTCGGACGGGGAACACTGAAGCTTTCTTT. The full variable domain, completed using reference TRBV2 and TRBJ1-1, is EPEVTQTPSHQVTQMGQEVILRCVPISNHLYFYWYRQILGQKVEFLVSFYNNEISEKSEIFDDQFSVERPDGSNFTLKIRSTKLEDSAMYFCASASSRTGNTEAFFGQGTRLTVV.